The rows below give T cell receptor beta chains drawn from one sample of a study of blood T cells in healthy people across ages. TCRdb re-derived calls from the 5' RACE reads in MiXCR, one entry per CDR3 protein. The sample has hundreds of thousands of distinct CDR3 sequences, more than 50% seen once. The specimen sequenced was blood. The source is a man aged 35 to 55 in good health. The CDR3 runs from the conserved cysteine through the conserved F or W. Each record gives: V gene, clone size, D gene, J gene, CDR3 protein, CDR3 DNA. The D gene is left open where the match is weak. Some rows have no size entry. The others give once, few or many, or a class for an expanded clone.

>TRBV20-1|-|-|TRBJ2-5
CSARNPSAGETQYF
TGCAGTGCTAGGAATCCTAGTGCGGGGGAGACCCAGTACTTC
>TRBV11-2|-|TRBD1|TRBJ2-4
CASSLGTGSFSYNEQYF
TGTGCCAGCAGCTTAGGGACAGGGAGTTTCTCCTACAATGAGCAGTACTTC
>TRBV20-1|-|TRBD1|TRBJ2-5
CSAPRGLETQYF
TGCAGTGCTCCCAGGGGGTTGGAGACCCAGTACTTC
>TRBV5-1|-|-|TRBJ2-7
CASSLGSTRIEQYF
TGCGCCAGCAGCTTGGGTTCAACTAGGATCGAGCAGTACTTC
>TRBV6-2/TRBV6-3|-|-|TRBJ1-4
CASRTGRDEKLFF
TGTGCCAGCAGAACAGGGCGCGATGAAAAACTGTTTTTT
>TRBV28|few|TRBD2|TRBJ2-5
CASSFGLAGGLAKTQYF
TGTGCCAGCAGTTTTGGACTAGCGGGGGGGCTGGCGAAGACCCAGTACTTC
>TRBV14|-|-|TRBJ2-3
CASSQVGGHRTSTDTQYF
TGTGCCAGCAGCCAAGTAGGAGGGCACAGGACTAGCACAGATACGCAGTATTTT
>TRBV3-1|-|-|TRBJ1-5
CASSRGRTSNQPQHF
TGTGCCAGCAGCCGGGGACGGACTAGCAATCAGCCCCAGCATTTT
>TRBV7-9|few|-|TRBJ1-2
CASSPTPPTFYGYTF
TGTGCCAGCAGCCCGACCCCGCCAACCTTCTATGGCTACACCTTC
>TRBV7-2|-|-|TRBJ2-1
CASSPEVWVVNEQFF
TGTGCCAGCAGTCCCGAGGTTTGGGTGGTCAATGAGCAGTTCTTC
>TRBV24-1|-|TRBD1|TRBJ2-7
CATSAGTDYEQYF
TGTGCCACCAGTGCCGGGACAGACTACGAGCAGTACTTC
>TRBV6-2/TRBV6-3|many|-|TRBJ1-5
CASRDSNQPQHF
TGTGCCAGCAGGGATAGCAATCAGCCCCAGCATTTT
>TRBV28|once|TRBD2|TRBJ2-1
CASSLVGGTSGPDEQFF
TGTGCCAGCAGTTTAGTTGGCGGGACTAGCGGACCGGATGAGCAGTTCTTC
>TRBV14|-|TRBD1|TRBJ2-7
CASSQGGGGGEQYF
TGTGCCAGCAGCCAAGGAGGGGGCGGCGGCGAGCAGTACTTC
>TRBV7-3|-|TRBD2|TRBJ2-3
CASSSPGGESGSGFADTQYF
TGTGCCAGCAGCTCCCCCGGGGGGGAAAGCGGGAGCGGTTTTGCGGATACGCAGTATTTT
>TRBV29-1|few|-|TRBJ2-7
CSVEVGDRNLYEQYF
TGCAGCGTTGAAGTGGGAGACAGGAACCTCTACGAGCAGTACTTC
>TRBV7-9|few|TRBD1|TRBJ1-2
CASSLARGYGYTF
TGTGCCAGCAGCTTGGCCAGGGGGTATGGCTACACCTTC
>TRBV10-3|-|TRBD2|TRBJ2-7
CAISGSTSGSYNEQYF
TGTGCCATCAGTGGGTCGACTAGCGGGAGTTACAATGAGCAGTACTTC
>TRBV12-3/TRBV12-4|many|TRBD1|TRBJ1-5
CASSLAGTGAVAQHF
TGTGCCAGCAGTTTAGCCGGGACAGGGGCGGTAGCCCAGCATTTT
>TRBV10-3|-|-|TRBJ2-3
CAIKKDGTDTQYF
TGTGCCATCAAAAAGGACGGAACAGATACGCAGTATTTT
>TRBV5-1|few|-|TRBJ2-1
CASSLSPLSPPYNEQFF
TGCGCCAGCAGCTTAAGCCCGCTATCCCCCCCCTACAATGAGCAGTTCTTC
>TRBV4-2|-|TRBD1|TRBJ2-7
CASTRDRGVGEQYF
TGTGCCAGCACCCGGGACAGGGGAGTGGGCGAGCAGTACTTC
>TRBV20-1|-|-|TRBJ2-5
CSAPSAQSSQETQYF
TGCAGTGCCCCTAGCGCACAGTCCAGCCAAGAGACCCAGTACTTC
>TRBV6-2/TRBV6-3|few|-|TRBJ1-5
CASKATPDADSNQPQHF
TGTGCCAGCAAGGCGACACCCGACGCCGATAGCAATCAGCCCCAGCATTTT
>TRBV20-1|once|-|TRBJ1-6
CSATEGTANSPLHF
TGCAGTGCAACAGAAGGCACCGCGAATTCACCCCTCCACTTT
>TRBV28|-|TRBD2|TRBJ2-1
CASTSGGANEQFF
TGTGCCAGCACGAGCGGGGGGGCCAATGAGCAGTTCTTC
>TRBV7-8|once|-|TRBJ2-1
CASSFSGVGYNEQFF
TGTGCCAGCAGCTTTAGTGGGGTAGGGTACAATGAGCAGTTCTTC
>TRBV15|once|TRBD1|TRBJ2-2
CATSGRDRKKRDTGELFF
TGTGCCACCAGCGGTCGGGACAGAAAAAAGAGGGACACCGGGGAGCTGTTTTTT
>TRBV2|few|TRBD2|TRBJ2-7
CASLAGGLSRYNEQYF
TGTGCCAGCCTAGCGGGGGGGCTTTCCCGCTACAATGAGCAGTACTTC
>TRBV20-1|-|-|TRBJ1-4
CSATPREWATNEKLFF
TGCAGTGCTACTCCTAGGGAATGGGCAACTAATGAAAAACTGTTTTTT